This entry lists 5 T cell receptor beta chains sequenced from one sample in a study of blood T cell repertoires in COVID-19. The table came from immunoSEQ multiplex PCR; TCRdb's copy has only in-frame clones and leaves some out. The sample includes approximately 210,000 clones, about nine tenths seen only once; the top ten take more than 2%. Sequences were obtained from PBMCs or T cells enriched from blood (not recorded which). The receptors here all came from a woman aged 25 to 39 who had recovered from COVID-19.

CDR3 sequence reads: CASSPPGTANTGELFF. CDR3 in DNA: TGTGCCAGCTCACCCCCCGGGACAGCGAACACCGGGGAGCTGTTTTTT. The rearrangement links TRBV18 to TRBJ2-2; 7 nucleotides line up with TRBD1. Unmatched junction bases numbered 4, after V lost 3 bases and J lost 0 bases. The germline gives CDR1 KGHSH, CDR2 LQKENI. This CDR3 spans 16 amino acids.

The chain has TRBV24-1 and TRBJ2-1; 9 bases agree with TRBD2. The CDR3 spans 17 residues. Germline CDR1 and CDR2: KGHDR and SFDVKD. J was trimmed by 3 bases and V by 4 bases; bases with no gene match: 9. CDR3 sequence reads: CATSDSTKREVYNEQFF. CDR3 nucleotides: TGTGCCACCAGTGACTCGACTAAGCGGGAGGTCTACAATGAGCAGTTCTTC.

The chain couples TRBV9 to TRBJ2-2; 7 nucleotides line up with TRBD2. J lost 1 base, V lost 5 bases, and 2 bases had no gene match. This CDR3 region has 14 residues. Looked up from germline, CDR1 is SGDLS and CDR2 is YYNGEE. The CDR3 loop is CASRTSENTGELFF. The CDR3 DNA is TGTGCCAGCAGAACTAGCGAGAACACCGGGGAGCTGTTTTTT. The full variable domain, rest sourced from reference TRBV9 and TRBJ2-2, is DSGVTQTPKHLITATGQRVTLRCSPRSGDLSVYWYQQSLDQGLQFLIQYYNGEERAKGNILERFSAQQFPDLHSELNLSSLELGDSALYFCASRTSENTGELFFGEGSRLTVL.

The rearrangement uses TRBV19 and TRBJ1-1; D gene unclear. CDR1 is LNHDA, CDR2 SQIVND, per germline (reference sequence). This CDR3 spans 13 amino acids. Trimming pared 3 bases from V and 7 bases from J, leaving 12 bases between. The CDR3 bases are TGTGCCAGTAGTATTGGGAGTGTTAGTGAAGCTTTCTTT. As protein: CASSIGSVSEAFF.

The chain employs TRBV5-1 and TRBJ2-1; 10 bases agree with TRBD2. This CDR3 spans 19 amino acids. After removal of 3 bases from V and 5 bases from J, the junction contained 17 bases not matched to a gene. Germline V gives CDR1 SGHRS, CDR2 YFSETQ. The CDR3 loop is CASSSPLAGGLSWDNEQFF. The CDR3 nucleotides read TGCGCCAGCAGCTCCCCATTAGCGGGGGGTCTATCATGGGACAATGAGCAGTTCTTC.